This T cell receptor beta chain was found in a study of T cell responses to AZD1222 COVID-19 vaccine. General observations from the study: Vaccine-related CD4 TCRs covered spike, predominating at 160-218 and 743-854. Mostly white British, mostly female donors; authors suggested clonal diversity may be underestimated.

TCRdb keeps only in-frame clones here, not all; method: immunoSEQ multiplex PCR. The sample has 120,000 to 150,000 clones, 70% to 90% seen once. Concerning this clone: The antigen is undetermined.

This TCR came from an adult in good health. The source material was peripheral blood, sampled on day 0 of AZD1222 vaccination.

The CDR3 protein is CASVFQGVQTQYF. The CDR3 bases are TGTGCCAGCGTCTTCCAGGGGGTTCAGACCCAGTACTTC. The rearrangement joins TRBV6-5 to TRBJ2-5; 7 nucleotides line up with TRBD1. The CDR3 runs 13 residues. Germline values: CDR1 MNHEY, CDR2 SVGAGI. J gave up 6 bases and V 8 bases, and 9 bases lay outside the gene matches.